Below, 32 T cell receptor beta chains from the same sample are listed, as sequenced in a study of cytomegalovirus exposure and HLA in healthy donors. The PCR ran on 60 Vbeta and 13 Jbeta primers. Data came from immunoSEQ multiplex PCR; TCRdb stores just in-frame clones and leaves some out. The sample data list approximately 140,000 clones. The sample taken for sequencing was PBMCs. These TCRs come from a woman aged 18-29 years in good health and CMV-seronegative.

V gene TRBV6-1 combines with J gene TRBJ2-1; D possibly corresponds to TRBD2 (6 bases). The CDR3 consists of 12 residues. Deletions cut 11 bases from V and 2 bases from J, with 10 bases between. Germline V gives CDR1 MNHNS, CDR2 SASEGT. Here the CDR3 DNA reads TGTGCCGGAGGGACCACCTACAATGAGCAGTTCTTC. The encoded protein is CAGGTTYNEQFF.

The chain links TRBV4-1 to TRBJ2-3; the D is unclear. Per germline, CDR1 MGHRA and CDR2 YSYEKL. The CDR3 sequence is 15 residues long. V lost 2 bases and J 6 bases, leaving 15 bases between the germline ends. The CDR3 reads CASSQLETIPDTQYF. The DNA for the CDR3 is TGCGCCAGCAGCCAACTTGAAACTATACCGGATACGCAGTATTTT.

The chain employs TRBV13 and TRBJ2-5; TRBD1 might be the D (5 bases). The CDR3 length is 15 residues. V was clipped by 9 bases and J by 1 base, with 18 bases between them. CDR1 and CDR2 from the germline V gene are PRHDT and FYEKMQ (reference sequence). The CDR3 DNA reads as TGTGCCAGTTCAAGGGGTGCCCCACGCCAAGAGACCCAGTACTTC. Protein: CASSRGAPRQETQYF.

This sequence joins TRBV7-8 and TRBJ1-2, with TRBD1 as a possible D gene (6 bases). Germline V gives CDR1 SGHVS, CDR2 FQNEAQ. This CDR3 is 13 amino acids long. Deletions cut 3 bases from V and 8 bases from J, with 13 bases between. The CDR3 coding sequence is TGTGCCAGCAGCTTGGGGGGGCGCGAGGGCTACACCTTC. Translated, it gives CASSLGGREGYTF.

The chain employs TRBV11-2 and TRBJ2-1; D not resolved. V lost 4 bases to trimming and J lost 10 bases, with 14 bases between them. Germline V lookup: CDR1 SGHAT, CDR2 FQNNGV. The CDR3 loop spans 13 amino acids. The CDR3 spells CASSSGARPEQFF. The CDR3 nucleotides read TGTGCCAGCAGCTCGGGTGCTAGACCCGAGCAGTTCTTC.

The chain carries TRBV4-2 and TRBJ2-2, with 8 bases lining up with TRBD2. The V gene's germline CDR1 is LGHNA and CDR2 YNFKEQ. The trim removed 4 bases at V and 0 bases at J, leaving 10 bases unmatched. The CDR3 covers 18 residues. The CDR3 nucleotides are TGTGCCAGCAGCCCCCCAGGGAGTAGCGGGACGAACACCGGGGAGCTGTTTTTT. It specifies CASSPPGSSGTNTGELFF.

This chain links TRBV6-5 with TRBJ2-2; possibly TRBD2 for D (6 bases). Germline-derived CDR1 and CDR2 are MNHEY and SVGAGI. The CDR3 contains 15 residues. The V end lost 2 bases, the J end lost 5 bases, and 12 bases lay between the germline ends. CDR3 protein: CASSYAFRGTGELFF. In nucleotides, the CDR3 is TGTGCCAGCAGTTACGCGTTCCGGGGGACCGGGGAGCTGTTTTTT.

The J gene is TRBJ1-5, the V gene TRBV4-1; the match to TRBD1 covers 8 bases. V was clipped by 4 bases and J by 4 bases; unmatched bases: 12. The CDR3 is made up of 17 amino acids. The germline CDR1 and CDR2 sequences are MGHRA and YSYEKL. CDR3 residues: CASSPGQGGMRNQPQHF. Here the CDR3 DNA reads TGCGCCAGCAGCCCCGGACAGGGAGGGATGAGGAATCAGCCCCAGCATTTT.

V is TRBV4-2 and J is TRBJ2-2, with TRBD2 matching 9 bases. The CDR3 runs 16 residues. With 3 bases clipped from V and 6 bases from J, the junction kept 8 bases outside the gene matches. Germline V gene lookup returns CDR1 LGHNA and CDR2 YNFKEQ. The DNA of the CDR3 is TGTGCCAGCAGCCATTCCCTAGCGGGAACACCCGGGGAGCTGTTTTTT. Its translation: CASSHSLAGTPGELFF.

This chain links TRBV13 with TRBJ2-7; D call uncertain. This CDR3 is built from 11 residues. Germline assignment: CDR1 PRHDT and CDR2 FYEKMQ (reference sequence). V lost 9 bases, J lost 2 bases, and 8 bases lay in between. CDR3 bases: TGTGCCAGTAGTGGGGCCTACGAGCAGTACGTC. Its translation: CASSGAYEQYV.

This chain links TRBV11-3 with TRBJ2-3, with 9 bases lining up with TRBD2. Germline V gene data show CDR1 as SGHNT and CDR2 as YENEEA. This CDR3 is built from 17 residues. The junction had 14 bases not matched to a gene; V was cut back by 5 bases and J by 5 bases. CDR3 nucleotide sequence: TGTGCCAGCAGCCAAGCGGGAGGCCTATCTCTCTTAGATACGCAGTATTTT. It is translated as CASSQAGGLSLLDTQYF.

The V call is TRBV9, the J call TRBJ1-4; D is undetermined. The CDR3 consists of 17 residues. The germline V gene has CDR1 SGDLS and CDR2 YYNGEE. Trimming left V 0 bases short and J 0 bases short, with 12 bases between. The CDR3 region is CASSVGAVSSTNEKLFF. Here the CDR3 DNA reads TGTGCCAGCAGCGTAGGGGCAGTATCTTCAACTAATGAAAAACTGTTTTTT.

The rearrangement links TRBV7-6 to TRBJ1-2; no reliable D call. CDR3 length equals 13 residues. The V and J ends lost 5 bases and 2 bases respectively, with 9 bases between them. The germline gives CDR1 SGHVS, CDR2 FNYEAQ. This CDR3 reads CASSTGGNYGYTF. As DNA, the CDR3 is TGTGCCAGCAGCACTGGAGGAAACTATGGCTACACCTTC. Drawing the rest from reference TRBV7-6 and TRBJ1-2, the complete variable domain is GAGVSQSPRYKVTKRGQDVALRCDPISGHVSLYWYRQALGQGPEFLTYFNYEAQQDKSGLPNDRFSAERPEGSISTLTIQRTEQRDSAMYRCASSTGGNYGYTFGSGTRLTVV.

The CDR3 sequence is CASSWAGVGYEQYF. In nucleotides, the CDR3 is TGTGCCAGCAGTTGGGCAGGGGTGGGATACGAGCAGTACTTC. This chain connects TRBV6-5 to TRBJ2-7, with a tentative D call TRBD1 (6 bases). V was shortened by 4 bases and J by 4 bases, with 14 bases between the two germline ends. CDR3 length: 14 amino acids. Germline loops: CDR1 MNHEY, CDR2 SVGAGI.

The chain carries TRBV5-1 and TRBJ2-7; no clear D gene. This CDR3 comprises 13 residues. The V end was cut by 4 bases, the J end by 0 bases, with 8 bases between. Germline loops: CDR1 SGHRS, CDR2 YFSETQ. CDR3 DNA: TGCGCCAGCAGCCCTGGAGACTCCTACGAGCAGTACTTC. Its translation: CASSPGDSYEQYF.

V and J are TRBV18 and TRBJ1-1; 7 nucleotides agree with TRBD1. Germline-derived CDR1 and CDR2 are KGHSH and LQKENI. The CDR3 sequence is 17 residues long. Trimming cost V 3 bases and J 0 bases; bases outside gene matches: 10. CDR3 bases: TGTGCCAGCTCACCTTATAATAGGGGGCCCATGAACACTGAAGCTTTCTTT. It specifies CASSPYNRGPMNTEAFF.

The chain carries TRBV19 and TRBJ2-1; the match to TRBD2 covers 11 bases. Germline CDR1 and CDR2: LNHDA and SQIVND (reference sequence). The CDR3 covers 14 residues. V shed 3 bases, J shed 5 bases, and the junction held 0 bases outside the gene matches. The CDR3 region is CASSMGLADNEQFF. The CDR3 nucleotides read TGTGCCAGTAGTATGGGACTAGCGGACAATGAGCAGTTCTTC.

The V gene is TRBV30, the J gene TRBJ2-7, with D hard to call. V dropped 2 bases and J dropped 3 bases, with 11 bases sitting between them. CDR1 and CDR2 (germline): GTSNPN, SVGIG (reference sequence). The CDR3 length is 13 residues. The CDR3 sequence: CAWSRYRYYEQYF. The CDR3 region has the DNA TGTGCCTGGAGTAGGTACAGATACTACGAGCAGTACTTC. The full variable domain, completed using reference TRBV30 and TRBJ2-7, is SQTIHQWPATLVQPVGSPLSLECTVEGTSNPNLYWYRQAAGRGLQLLFYSVGIGQISSEVPQNLSASRPQDRQFILSSKKLLLSDSGFYLCAWSRYRYYEQYFGPGTRLTVT.

This rearrangement joins TRBV2 to TRBJ2-1; the match to TRBD1 covers 8 bases. The CDR3 has 14 residues. CDR1 and CDR2 (germline): SNHLY, FYNNEI. V lost 6 bases and J lost 9; bases outside the gene matches: 10. In DNA, the CDR3 is TGTGCCAGCAGCCCGGGACAGGTTGTGACTGAGCAGTTCTTC. It translates to CASSPGQVVTEQFF.

The chain carries TRBV19 and TRBJ1-1; 9 bases line up with TRBD1. Germline-derived CDR1 and CDR2 are LNHDA and SQIVND (reference sequence). Trimming removed 5 bases from V and 4 bases from J; junction bases left unmatched: 5. CDR3 size: 14 residues. CDR3 sequence reads: CASSSQGAGTEAFF. The DNA of the CDR3 is TGTGCCAGTAGTTCACAGGGGGCCGGCACTGAAGCTTTCTTT.

V usage is TRBV29-1 and J usage is TRBJ2-7, with TRBD2 identical over 7 bases. The CDR3 has 16 residues. V was clipped by 7 bases and J by 2 bases; unmatched bases: 17. The germline V gene has CDR1 SQVTM and CDR2 ANQGSEA. The CDR3 DNA sequence: TGCAGCGCCTGGCGAAGAAAGATGGGAGGGCCCTACGAGCAGTACGTC. This gives the protein CSAWRRKMGGPYEQYV.

The genes are TRBV11-2 and TRBJ2-1; TRBD2 aligns across 7 bases. Germline values: CDR1 SGHAT, CDR2 FQNNGV. V lost 8 bases to trimming and J lost 3 bases; unmatched junction nucleotides: 10. The CDR3 spans 15 residues. This chain's CDR3 is CASQITSEFYNEQFF. CDR3 nucleotides: TGTGCCAGCCAGATAACTAGCGAGTTCTACAATGAGCAGTTCTTC.

CDR3 coding DNA: TGTGCCAGCAGCCAACATTCACCTTTCCGGGACAGGGATAATTCACCCCTCCACTTT. Translating gives CASSQHSPFRDRDNSPLHF. J is TRBJ1-6 and V is TRBV14; TRBD1 matches 9 bases. This CDR3 is 19 amino acids long. With V trimmed by 2 bases and J by 5 bases, 13 bases remained unmatched. Germline lookup yields CDR1 SGHDN and CDR2 FVKESK.

V usage is TRBV6-1 and J usage is TRBJ2-3; 7 bases agree with TRBD1. J gave up 3 bases and V 11 bases, and 8 bases lay outside the gene matches. The germline V gene has CDR1 MNHNS and CDR2 SASEGT. The length of the CDR3 is 13 residues. CDR3 coding DNA: TGTGCCGGGGACAGTGGGGTTACAGATACGCAGTATTTT. Translating gives CAGDSGVTDTQYF.

Here the CDR3 reads CASSLGRVNYGYTF. The CDR3 DNA is TGTGCCAGCAGCTTAGGCAGGGTAAACTATGGCTACACCTTC. The genes are TRBV7-2 and TRBJ1-2; D is possibly TRBD1 (5 bases). The length of the CDR3 is 14 residues. The V end lost 1 base, the J end lost 2 bases, and 8 bases lay between the germline ends. Per germline, CDR1 SGHTA and CDR2 FQGNSA.

The gene calls are TRBV6-1 and TRBJ2-2; D possibly corresponds to TRBD1 (6 bases). CDR1 and CDR2 from the germline V gene are MNHNS and SASEGT. With 6 bases removed from V and 2 bases from J, the gap between germline ends came to 7 bases. This CDR3 has 13 residues. CDR3 sequence reads: CASRDSNTGELFF. The CDR3 DNA reads as TGTGCCAGCAGGGACAGTAACACCGGGGAGCTGTTTTTT.

The chain uses TRBV4-3 and TRBJ1-2, with 7 positions matching TRBD1. Germline CDR1 and CDR2: LGHNA and YSLEER. V dropped 2 bases and J dropped 6; count of bases not matched to a gene: 3. CDR3 length equals 13 residues. The CDR3 sequence: CASSQQGVDGYTF. CDR3 coding DNA: TGCGCCAGCAGCCAACAGGGGGTTGATGGCTACACCTTC.

The chain has TRBV13 and TRBJ2-1; the D gene is possibly TRBD2 (6 bases). The CDR3 sequence is 15 residues long. Germline V lookup: CDR1 PRHDT, CDR2 FYEKMQ (reference sequence). The V end was cut by 0 bases, the J end by 2 bases, with 8 bases between. The CDR3 DNA sequence: TGTGCCAGCAGCTTAGGGGGGACTCCCTACAATGAGCAGTTCTTC. Its translation: CASSLGGTPYNEQFF.

The chain combines TRBV5-8 with TRBJ2-6; TRBD1 or TRBD2 may be the D gene (6 bases each). Germline V CDR1 and CDR2: SGHTS, YDEGEE. V shed 4 bases and J shed 2 bases, with 10 bases lying between them. CDR3 length: 15 amino acids. The CDR3 region has the DNA TGTGCCAGCAGCATGGAGGGGGCTGGGGCCAACGTCCTGACTTTC. Translated, it gives CASSMEGAGANVLTF. Complete variable domain (other parts from reference TRBV5-8 and TRBJ2-6): EAGVTQSPTHLIKTRGQQATLRCSPISGHTSVYWYQQALGLGLQFLLWYDEGEERNRGNFPPRFSGRQFPNYSSELNVNALELEDSALYLCASSMEGAGANVLTFGAGSRLTVL.

The V and J genes are TRBV6-1 and TRBJ2-1; the D is unclear. Trimming removed 0 bases from V and 4 bases from J, with 7 bases in between. The germline CDR1 and CDR2 sequences are MNHNS and SASEGT. The CDR3 extends over 14 amino acids. This chain's CDR3 is CASSEASAYNEQFF. The DNA for the CDR3 is TGTGCCAGCAGTGAAGCGAGTGCGTACAATGAGCAGTTCTTC.

This chain uses TRBV2 with TRBJ2-5; possibly TRBD2 for D (6 bases). The CDR3 is made up of 15 amino acids. Germline V lookup: CDR1 SNHLY, CDR2 FYNNEI. V was cut by 7 bases and J by 1 base, with 16 bases left in between. The CDR3 protein is CASTRAGGLQETQYF. DNA of the CDR3: TGTGCCAGCACGAGGGCCGGGGGTCTCCAAGAGACCCAGTACTTC. Full variable domain (rest looked up from reference TRBV2 and TRBJ2-5): EPEVTQTPSHQVTQMGQEVILRCVPISNHLYFYWYRQILGQKVEFLVSFYNNEISEKSEIFDDQFSVERPDGSNFTLKIRSTKLEDSAMYFCASTRAGGLQETQYFGPGTRLLVL.

The rearrangement links TRBV28 to TRBJ2-6; 8 bases map to TRBD1. The V segment lost 6 bases and the J segment 2 bases; nucleotides outside the gene matches: 6. CDR3 length: 16 residues. CDR1 is MDHEN and CDR2 is SYDVKM in the germline V gene. The CDR3 reads CASSPGGAAGANVLTF. CDR3 nucleotide sequence: TGTGCCAGCAGCCCAGGGGGCGCCGCTGGGGCCAACGTCCTGACTTTC.